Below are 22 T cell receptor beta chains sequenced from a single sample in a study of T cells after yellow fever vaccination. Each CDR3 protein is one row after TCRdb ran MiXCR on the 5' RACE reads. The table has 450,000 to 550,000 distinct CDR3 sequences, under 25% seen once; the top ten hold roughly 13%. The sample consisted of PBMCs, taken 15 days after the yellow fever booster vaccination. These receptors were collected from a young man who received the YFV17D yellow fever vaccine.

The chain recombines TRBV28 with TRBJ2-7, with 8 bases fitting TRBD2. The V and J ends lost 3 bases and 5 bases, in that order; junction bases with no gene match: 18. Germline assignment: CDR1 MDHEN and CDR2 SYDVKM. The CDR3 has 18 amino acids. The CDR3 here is CASSFVTLATSGRDEQYF. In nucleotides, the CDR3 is TGTGCCAGCAGTTTCGTAACTCTTGCAACTAGCGGTCGGGACGAGCAGTACTTC. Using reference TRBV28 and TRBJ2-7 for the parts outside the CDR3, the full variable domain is DVKVTQSSRYLVKRTGEKVFLECVQDMDHENMFWYRQDPGLGLRLIYFSYDVKMKEKGDIPEGYSVSREKKERFSLILESASTNQTSMYLCASSFVTLATSGRDEQYFGPGTRLTVT.

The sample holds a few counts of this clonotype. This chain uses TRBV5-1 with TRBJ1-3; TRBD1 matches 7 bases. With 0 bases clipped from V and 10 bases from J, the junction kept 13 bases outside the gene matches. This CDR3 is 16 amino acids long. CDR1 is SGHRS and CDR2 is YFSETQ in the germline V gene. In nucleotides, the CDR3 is TGCGCCAGCAGCTTGGACCCCCCGACAGGGTCGGGAACCATATATTTT. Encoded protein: CASSLDPPTGSGTIYF.

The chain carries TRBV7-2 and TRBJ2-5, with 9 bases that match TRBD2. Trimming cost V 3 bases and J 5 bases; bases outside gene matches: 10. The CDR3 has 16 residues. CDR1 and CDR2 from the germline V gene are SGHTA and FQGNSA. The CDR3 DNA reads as TGTGCCAGCAGCTTCGGACTAGCGAGAGGGCTTGAGACCCAGTACTTC. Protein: CASSFGLARGLETQYF.

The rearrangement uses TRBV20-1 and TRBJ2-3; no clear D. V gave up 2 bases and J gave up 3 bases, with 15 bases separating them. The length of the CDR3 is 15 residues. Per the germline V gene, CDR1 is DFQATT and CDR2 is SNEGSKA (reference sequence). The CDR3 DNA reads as TGCAGTGCTAGAAGGGTATTAGCAGATACAGATACGCAGTATTTT. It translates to CSARRVLADTDTQYF.

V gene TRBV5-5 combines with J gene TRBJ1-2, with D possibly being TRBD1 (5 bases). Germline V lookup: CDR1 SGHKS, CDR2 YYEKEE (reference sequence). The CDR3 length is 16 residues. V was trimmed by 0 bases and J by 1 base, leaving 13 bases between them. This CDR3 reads CASSLAAGTLNYGYTF. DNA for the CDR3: TGTGCCAGCAGCTTGGCGGCCGGGACGCTTAACTATGGCTACACCTTC.

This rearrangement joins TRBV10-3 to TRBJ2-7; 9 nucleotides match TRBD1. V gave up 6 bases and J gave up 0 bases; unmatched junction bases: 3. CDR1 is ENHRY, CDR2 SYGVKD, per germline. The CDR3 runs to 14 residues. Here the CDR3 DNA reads TGTGCCATCAGCGGACAGGGGAGCTCCTACGAGCAGTACTTC. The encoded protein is CAISGQGSSYEQYF.

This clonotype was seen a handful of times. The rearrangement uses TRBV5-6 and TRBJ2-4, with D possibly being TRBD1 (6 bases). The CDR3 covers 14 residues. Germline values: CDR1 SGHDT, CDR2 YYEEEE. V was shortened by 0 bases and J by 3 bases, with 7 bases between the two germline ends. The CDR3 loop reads CASSLEGGKNIQYF. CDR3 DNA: TGTGCCAGCAGCTTGGAAGGGGGCAAAAACATTCAGTACTTC.

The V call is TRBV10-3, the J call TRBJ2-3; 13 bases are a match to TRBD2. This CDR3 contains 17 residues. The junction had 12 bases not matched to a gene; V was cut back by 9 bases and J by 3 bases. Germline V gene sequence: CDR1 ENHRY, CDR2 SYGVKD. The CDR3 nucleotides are TGTGCCATAGCCCCCGGGACTAGCGGGGAGGGAACAGATACGCAGTATTTT. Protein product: CAIAPGTSGEGTDTQYF.

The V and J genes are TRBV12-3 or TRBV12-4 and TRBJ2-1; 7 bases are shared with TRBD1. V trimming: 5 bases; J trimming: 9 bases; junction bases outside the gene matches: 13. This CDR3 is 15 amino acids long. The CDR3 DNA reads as TGTGCCAGCAGTCCACAGGGGCGCTACGTTATTGAGCAGTTCTTC. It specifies CASSPQGRYVIEQFF.

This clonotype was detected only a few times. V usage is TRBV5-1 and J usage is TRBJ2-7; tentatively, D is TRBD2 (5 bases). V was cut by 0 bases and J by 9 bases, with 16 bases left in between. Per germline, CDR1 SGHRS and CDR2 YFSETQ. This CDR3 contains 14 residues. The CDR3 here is CASSLAGLAAMQYF. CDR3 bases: TGCGCCAGCAGCTTGGCCGGTCTAGCAGCAATGCAGTACTTC. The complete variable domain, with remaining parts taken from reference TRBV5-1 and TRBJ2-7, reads KAGVTQTPRYLIKTRGQQVTLSCSPISGHRSVSWYQQTPGQGLQFLFEYFSETQRNKGNFPGRFSGRQFSNSRSEMNVSTLELGDSALYLCASSLAGLAAMQYFGPGTRLTVT.

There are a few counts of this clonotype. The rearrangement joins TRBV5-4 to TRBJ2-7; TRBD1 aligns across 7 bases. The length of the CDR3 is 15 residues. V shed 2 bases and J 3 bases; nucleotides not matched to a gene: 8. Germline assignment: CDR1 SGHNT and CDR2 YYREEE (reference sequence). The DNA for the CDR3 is TGTGCCAGCAGCTTCTTCCGGGACAGAGACTACGAGCAGTACTTC. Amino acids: CASSFFRDRDYEQYF.

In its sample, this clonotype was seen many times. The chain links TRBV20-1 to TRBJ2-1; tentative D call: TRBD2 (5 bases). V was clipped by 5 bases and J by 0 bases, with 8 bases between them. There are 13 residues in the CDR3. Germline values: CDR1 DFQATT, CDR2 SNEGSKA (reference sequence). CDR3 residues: CSAWESSYNEQFF. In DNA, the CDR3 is TGCAGTGCTTGGGAGAGCTCCTACAATGAGCAGTTCTTC.

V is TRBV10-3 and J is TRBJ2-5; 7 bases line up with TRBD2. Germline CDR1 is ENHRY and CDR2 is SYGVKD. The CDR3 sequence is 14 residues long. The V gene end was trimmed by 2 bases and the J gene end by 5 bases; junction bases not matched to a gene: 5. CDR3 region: CAISERSGDETQYF. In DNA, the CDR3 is TGTGCCATCAGTGAGAGGAGCGGGGATGAGACCCAGTACTTC.

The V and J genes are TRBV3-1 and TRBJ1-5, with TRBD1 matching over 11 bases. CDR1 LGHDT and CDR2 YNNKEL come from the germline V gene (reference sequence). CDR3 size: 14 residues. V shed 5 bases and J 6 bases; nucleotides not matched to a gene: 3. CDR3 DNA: TGTGCCAGCAGCGGGACAGGGGGTAGTCAGCCCCAGCATTTT. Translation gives CASSGTGGSQPQHF.

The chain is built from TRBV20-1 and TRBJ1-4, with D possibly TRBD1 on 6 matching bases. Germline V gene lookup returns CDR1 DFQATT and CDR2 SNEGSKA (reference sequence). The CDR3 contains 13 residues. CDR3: CWRFRTAKEKLFF. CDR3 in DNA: TGCTGGCGTTTCCGGACAGCCAAAGAAAAACTGTTTTTT.

CDR3 protein: CASSAGGLAGAYEQYF. As DNA, the CDR3 is TGTGCCAGCAGCGCGGGGGGACTAGCGGGAGCCTACGAGCAGTACTTC. The chain employs TRBV9 and TRBJ2-7, with 14 nucleotides matching TRBD2. Germline-derived CDR1 and CDR2 are SGDLS and YYNGEE. V was pared by 3 bases and J by 2 bases, with 4 bases of the junction left unmatched. CDR3 size: 16 residues.

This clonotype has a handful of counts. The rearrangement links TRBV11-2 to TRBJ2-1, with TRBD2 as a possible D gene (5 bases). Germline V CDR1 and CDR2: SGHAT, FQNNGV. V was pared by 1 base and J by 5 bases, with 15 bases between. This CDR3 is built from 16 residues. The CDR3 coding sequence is TGTGCCAGCAGCTTAGTGCCGGGGTTGGGTAACAATGAGCAGTTCTTC. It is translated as CASSLVPGLGNNEQFF.

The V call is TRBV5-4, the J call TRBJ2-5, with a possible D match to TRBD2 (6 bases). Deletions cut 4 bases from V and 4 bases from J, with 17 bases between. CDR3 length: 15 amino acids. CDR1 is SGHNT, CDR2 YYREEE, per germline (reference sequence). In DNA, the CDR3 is TGTGCCAGCAGCGCGGGGACCACCGTAACAGAGACCCAGTACTTC. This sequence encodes CASSAGTTVTETQYF.

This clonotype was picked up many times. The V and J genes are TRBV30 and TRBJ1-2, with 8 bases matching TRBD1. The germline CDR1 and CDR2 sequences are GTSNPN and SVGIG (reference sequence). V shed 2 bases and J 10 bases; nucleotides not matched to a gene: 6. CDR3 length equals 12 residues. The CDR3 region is CAWSPGGSAYTF. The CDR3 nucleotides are TGTGCCTGGAGTCCAGGGGGCTCTGCCTACACCTTC.

The CDR3 sequence is CASNGGVGDTQYF. The CDR3 DNA reads as TGTGCCTCCAACGGCGGAGTCGGGGATACGCAGTATTTT. This chain uses TRBV10-3 with TRBJ2-3; D not resolved. CDR1 is ENHRY and CDR2 is SYGVKD in the germline V gene. The V end was cut by 11 bases, the J end by 6 bases, with 18 bases between. The CDR3 totals 13 residues.

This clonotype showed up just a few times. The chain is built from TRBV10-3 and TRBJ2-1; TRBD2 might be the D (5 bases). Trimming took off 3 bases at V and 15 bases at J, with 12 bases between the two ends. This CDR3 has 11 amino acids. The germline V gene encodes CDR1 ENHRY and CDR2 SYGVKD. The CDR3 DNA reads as TGTGCCATCAGTGACGGGATCGAACGGTTCTTC. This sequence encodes CAISDGIERFF.

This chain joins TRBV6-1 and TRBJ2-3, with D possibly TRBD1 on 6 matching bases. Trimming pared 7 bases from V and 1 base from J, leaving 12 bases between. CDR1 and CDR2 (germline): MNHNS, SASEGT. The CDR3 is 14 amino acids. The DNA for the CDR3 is TGTGCCAGCAAAGTAGGGGGAGGCACAGATACGCAGTATTTT. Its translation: CASKVGGGTDTQYF.